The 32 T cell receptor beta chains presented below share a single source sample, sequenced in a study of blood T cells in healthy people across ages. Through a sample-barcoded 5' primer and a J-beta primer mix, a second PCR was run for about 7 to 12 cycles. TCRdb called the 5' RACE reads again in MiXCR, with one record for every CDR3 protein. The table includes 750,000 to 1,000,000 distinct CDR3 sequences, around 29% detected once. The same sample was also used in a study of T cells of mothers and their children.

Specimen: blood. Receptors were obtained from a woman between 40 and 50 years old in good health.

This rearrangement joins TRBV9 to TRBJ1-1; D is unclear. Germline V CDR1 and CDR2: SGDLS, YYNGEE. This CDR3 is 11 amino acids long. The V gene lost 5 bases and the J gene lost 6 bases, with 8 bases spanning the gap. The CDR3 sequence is CASSPSSEAFF. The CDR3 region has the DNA TGTGCCAGCAGTCCCTCTTCTGAAGCTTTCTTT.

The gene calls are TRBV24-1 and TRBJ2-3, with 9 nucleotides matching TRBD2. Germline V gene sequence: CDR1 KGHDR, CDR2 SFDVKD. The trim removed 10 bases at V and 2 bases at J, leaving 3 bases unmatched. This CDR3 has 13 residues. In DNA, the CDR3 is TGTGCCACTCGCGGGGGGGCCACAGATACGCAGTATTTT. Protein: CATRGGATDTQYF.

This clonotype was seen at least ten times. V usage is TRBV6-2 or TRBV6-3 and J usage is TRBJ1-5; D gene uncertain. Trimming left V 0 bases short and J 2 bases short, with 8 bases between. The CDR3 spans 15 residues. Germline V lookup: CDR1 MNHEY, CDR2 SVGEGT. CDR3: CASSYSAIGNQPQHF. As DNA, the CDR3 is TGTGCCAGCAGTTACTCCGCCATCGGCAATCAGCCCCAGCATTTT.

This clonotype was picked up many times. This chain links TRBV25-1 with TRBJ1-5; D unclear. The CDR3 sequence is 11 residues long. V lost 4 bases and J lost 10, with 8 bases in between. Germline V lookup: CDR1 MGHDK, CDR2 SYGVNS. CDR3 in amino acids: CASSAYGPQHF. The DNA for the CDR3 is TGTGCCAGCAGTGCATACGGTCCCCAGCATTTT.

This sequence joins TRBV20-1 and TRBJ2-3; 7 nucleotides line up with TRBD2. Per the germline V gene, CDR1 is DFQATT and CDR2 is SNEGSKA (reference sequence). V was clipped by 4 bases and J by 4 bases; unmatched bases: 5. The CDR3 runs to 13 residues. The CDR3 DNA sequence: TGCAGTGCTAAGGGAGGGAAACCAGATACGCAGTATTTT. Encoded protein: CSAKGGKPDTQYF.

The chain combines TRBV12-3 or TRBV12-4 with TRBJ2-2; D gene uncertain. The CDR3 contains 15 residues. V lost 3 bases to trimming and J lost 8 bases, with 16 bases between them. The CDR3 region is CASSLAIPAQGELFF. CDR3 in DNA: TGTGCCAGCAGTTTGGCTATACCGGCACAGGGGGAGCTGTTTTTT.

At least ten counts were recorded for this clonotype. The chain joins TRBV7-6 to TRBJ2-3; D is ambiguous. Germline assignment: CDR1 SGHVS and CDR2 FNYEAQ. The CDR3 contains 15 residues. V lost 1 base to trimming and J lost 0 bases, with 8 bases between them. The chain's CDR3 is CASSLGVPSTDTQYF. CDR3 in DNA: TGTGCCAGCAGCTTAGGGGTCCCTAGCACAGATACGCAGTATTTT.

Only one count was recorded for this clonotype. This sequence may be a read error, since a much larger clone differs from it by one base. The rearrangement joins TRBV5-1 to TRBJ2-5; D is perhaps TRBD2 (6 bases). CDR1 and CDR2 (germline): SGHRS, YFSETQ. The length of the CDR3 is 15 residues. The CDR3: CANSLDYSYQETQYF. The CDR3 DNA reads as TGCGCCAACAGCTTGGACTACTCGTACCAAGAGACCCAGTACTTC.

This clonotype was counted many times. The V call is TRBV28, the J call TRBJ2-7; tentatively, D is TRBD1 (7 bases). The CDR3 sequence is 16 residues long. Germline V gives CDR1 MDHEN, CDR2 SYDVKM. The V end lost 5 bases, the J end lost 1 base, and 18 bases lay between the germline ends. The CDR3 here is CASSDPRRGLSYEQYF. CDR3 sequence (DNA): TGTGCCAGCAGTGACCCGAGGAGGGGGCTATCCTACGAGCAGTACTTC.

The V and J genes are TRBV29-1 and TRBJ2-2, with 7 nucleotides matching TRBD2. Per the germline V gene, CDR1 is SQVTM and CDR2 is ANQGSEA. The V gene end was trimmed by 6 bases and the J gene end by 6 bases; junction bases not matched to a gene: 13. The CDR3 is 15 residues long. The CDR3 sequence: CSVLRPGGVAGELFF. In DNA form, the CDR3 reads TGCAGCGTCCTGAGGCCGGGAGGAGTAGCCGGGGAGCTGTTTTTT.

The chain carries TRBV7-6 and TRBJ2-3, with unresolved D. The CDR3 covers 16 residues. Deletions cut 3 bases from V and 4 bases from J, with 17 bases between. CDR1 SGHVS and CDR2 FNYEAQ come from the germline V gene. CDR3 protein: CASSFSPYSTADTQYF. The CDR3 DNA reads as TGTGCCAGCAGCTTCAGTCCCTACTCCACGGCAGATACGCAGTATTTT. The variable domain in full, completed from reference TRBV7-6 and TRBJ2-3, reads GAGVSQSPRYKVTKRGQDVALRCDPISGHVSLYWYRQALGQGPEFLTYFNYEAQQDKSGLPNDRFSAERPEGSISTLTIQRTEQRDSAMYRCASSFSPYSTADTQYFGPGTRLTVL.

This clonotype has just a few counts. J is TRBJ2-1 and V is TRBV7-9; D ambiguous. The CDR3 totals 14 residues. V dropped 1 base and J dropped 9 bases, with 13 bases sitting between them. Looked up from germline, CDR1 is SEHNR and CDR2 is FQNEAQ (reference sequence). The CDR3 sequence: CASSLDAYGSEQFF. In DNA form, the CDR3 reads TGTGCCAGCAGCTTAGATGCCTACGGAAGTGAGCAGTTCTTC.

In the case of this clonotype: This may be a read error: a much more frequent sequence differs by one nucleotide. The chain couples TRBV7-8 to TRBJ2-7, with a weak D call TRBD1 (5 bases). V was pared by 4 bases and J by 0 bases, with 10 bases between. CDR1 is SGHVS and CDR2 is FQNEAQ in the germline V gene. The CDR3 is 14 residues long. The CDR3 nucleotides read TGTGCCAGCAGCTGGGGCAGAACCTCCTACGAGCAGTACTTC. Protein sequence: CASSWGRTSYEQYF.

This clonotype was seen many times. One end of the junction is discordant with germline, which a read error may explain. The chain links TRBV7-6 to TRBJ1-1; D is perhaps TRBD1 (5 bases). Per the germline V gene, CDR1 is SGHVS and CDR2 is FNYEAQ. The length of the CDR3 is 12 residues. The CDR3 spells CASSQGNTEAFF. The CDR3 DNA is TGCGCCAGCAGCCAGGGGAACACTGAAGCTTTCTTT.

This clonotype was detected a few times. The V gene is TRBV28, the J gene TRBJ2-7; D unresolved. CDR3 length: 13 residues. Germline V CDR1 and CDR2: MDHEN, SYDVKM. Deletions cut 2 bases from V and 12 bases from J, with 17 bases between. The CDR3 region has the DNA TGTGCCAGCAGTTTACCCCTAGATGCGTGGCCGTACTTC. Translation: CASSLPLDAWPYF. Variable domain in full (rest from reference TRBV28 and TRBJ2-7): DVKVTQSSRYLVKRTGEKVFLECVQDMDHENMFWYRQDPGLGLRLIYFSYDVKMKEKGDIPEGYSVSREKKERFSLILESASTNQTSMYLCASSLPLDAWPYFGPGTRLTVT.

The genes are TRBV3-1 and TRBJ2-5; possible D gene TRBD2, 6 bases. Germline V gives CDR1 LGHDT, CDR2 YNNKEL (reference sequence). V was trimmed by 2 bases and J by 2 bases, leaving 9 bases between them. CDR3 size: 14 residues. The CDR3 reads CASSQRTIQETQYF. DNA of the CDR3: TGTGCCAGCAGCCAACGGACTATTCAAGAGACCCAGTACTTC.

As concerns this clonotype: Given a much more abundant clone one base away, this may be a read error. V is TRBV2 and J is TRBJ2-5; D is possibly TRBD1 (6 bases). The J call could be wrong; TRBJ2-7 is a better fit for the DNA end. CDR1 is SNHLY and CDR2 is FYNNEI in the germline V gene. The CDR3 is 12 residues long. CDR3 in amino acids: CAGTQDSYEQYF. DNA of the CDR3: TGTGCCGGCACCCAGGACAGCTACGAGCAGTACTTC.

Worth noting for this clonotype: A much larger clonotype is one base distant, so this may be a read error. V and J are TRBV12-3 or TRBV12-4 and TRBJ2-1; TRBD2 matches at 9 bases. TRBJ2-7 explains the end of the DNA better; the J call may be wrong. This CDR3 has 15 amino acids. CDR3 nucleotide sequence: TGTGCCAGCAGCCCCAGCGGGGGGCCTGTGAATGAGCAGTACTTC. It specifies CASSPSGGPVNEQYF.

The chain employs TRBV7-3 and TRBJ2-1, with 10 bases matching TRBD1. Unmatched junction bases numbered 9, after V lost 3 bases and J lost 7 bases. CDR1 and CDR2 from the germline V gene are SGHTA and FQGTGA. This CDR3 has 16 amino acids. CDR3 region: CASSLPGQGILNEQFF. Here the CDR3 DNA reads TGTGCCAGCAGCTTGCCGGGACAGGGGATTCTGAATGAGCAGTTCTTC.

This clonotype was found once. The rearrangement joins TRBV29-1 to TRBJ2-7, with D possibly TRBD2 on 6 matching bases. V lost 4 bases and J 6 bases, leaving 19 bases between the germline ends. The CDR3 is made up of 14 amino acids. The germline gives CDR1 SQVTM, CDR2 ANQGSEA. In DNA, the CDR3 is TGCAGCGTTGTGCACACTCTGGGGGGTCGCGAGCAGTACTTC. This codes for CSVVHTLGGREQYF.

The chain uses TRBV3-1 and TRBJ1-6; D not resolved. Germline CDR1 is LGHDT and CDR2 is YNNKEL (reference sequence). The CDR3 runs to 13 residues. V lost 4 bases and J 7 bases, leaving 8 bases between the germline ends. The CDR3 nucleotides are TGTGCCAGCAGCCTAACACAGAATTCACCCCTCCACTTT. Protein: CASSLTQNSPLHF. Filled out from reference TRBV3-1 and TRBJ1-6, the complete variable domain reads DTAVSQTPKYLVTQMGNDKSIKCEQNLGHDTMYWYKQDSKKFLKIMFSYNNKELIINETVPNRFSPKSPDKAHLNLHINSLELGDSAVYFCASSLTQNSPLHFGNGTRLTVT.

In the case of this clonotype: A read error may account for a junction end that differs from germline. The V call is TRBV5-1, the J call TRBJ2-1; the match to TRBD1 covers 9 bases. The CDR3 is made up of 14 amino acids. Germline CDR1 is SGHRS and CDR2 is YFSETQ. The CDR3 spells CASSTGTGSDEQCF. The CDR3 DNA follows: TGCGCCAGCAGCACCGGGACAGGGTCGGATGAGCAGTGCTTC.

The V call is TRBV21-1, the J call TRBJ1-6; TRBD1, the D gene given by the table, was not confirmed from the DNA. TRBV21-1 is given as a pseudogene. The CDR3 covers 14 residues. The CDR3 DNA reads TGTGCCAGCAATAAGGACAGGGATCATTCACCCCTCCACTTT. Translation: CASNKDRDHSPLHF.

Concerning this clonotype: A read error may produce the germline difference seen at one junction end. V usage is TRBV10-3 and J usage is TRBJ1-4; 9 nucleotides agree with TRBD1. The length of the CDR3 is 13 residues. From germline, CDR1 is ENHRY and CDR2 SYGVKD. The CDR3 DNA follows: TGTGCCATCAAGGGGACAGGGAATGAAAAACGGTTTTTT. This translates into CAIKGTGNEKRFF.

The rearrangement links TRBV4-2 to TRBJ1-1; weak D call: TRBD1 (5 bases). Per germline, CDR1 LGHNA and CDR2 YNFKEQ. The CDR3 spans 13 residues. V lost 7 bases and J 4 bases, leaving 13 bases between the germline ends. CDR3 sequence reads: CASKPGEGTEAFF. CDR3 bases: TGTGCCAGCAAACCGGGGGAAGGCACTGAAGCTTTCTTT.

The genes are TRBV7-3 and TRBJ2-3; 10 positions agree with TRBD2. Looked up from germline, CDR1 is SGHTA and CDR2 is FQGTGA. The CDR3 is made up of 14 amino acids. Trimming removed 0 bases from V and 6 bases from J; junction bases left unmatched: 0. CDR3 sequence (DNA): TGTGCCAGCAGCTTAACTAGCGGGGGGGATACGCAGTATTTT. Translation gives CASSLTSGGDTQYF.

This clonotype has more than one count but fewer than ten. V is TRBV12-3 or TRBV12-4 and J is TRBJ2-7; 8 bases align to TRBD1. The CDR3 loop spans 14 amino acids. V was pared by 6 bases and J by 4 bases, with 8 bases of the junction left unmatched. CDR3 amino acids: CASRQDRVYYEQYF. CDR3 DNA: TGTGCCAGCAGACAGGACAGGGTTTATTACGAGCAGTACTTC.

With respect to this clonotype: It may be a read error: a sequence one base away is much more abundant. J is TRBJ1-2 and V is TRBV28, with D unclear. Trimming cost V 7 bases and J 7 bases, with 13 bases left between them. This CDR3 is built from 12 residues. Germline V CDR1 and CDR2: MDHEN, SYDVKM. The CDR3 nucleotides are TGTGCCAGCACCCCGGGCAGTTTTGGCTACACCTTC. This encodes CASTPGSFGYTF.

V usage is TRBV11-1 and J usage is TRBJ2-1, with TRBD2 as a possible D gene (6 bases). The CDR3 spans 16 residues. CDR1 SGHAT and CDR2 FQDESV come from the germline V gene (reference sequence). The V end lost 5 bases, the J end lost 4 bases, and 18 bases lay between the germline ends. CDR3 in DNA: TGTGCCAGCAGCCTCGACAGAACCGGGGGATACAATGAGCAGTTCTTC. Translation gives CASSLDRTGGYNEQFF. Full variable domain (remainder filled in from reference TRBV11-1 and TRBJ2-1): EAEVAQSPRYKITEKSQAVAFWCDPISGHATLYWYRQILGQGPELLVQFQDESVVDDSQLPKDRFSAERLKGVDSTLKIQPAELGDSAMYLCASSLDRTGGYNEQFFGPGTRLTVL.

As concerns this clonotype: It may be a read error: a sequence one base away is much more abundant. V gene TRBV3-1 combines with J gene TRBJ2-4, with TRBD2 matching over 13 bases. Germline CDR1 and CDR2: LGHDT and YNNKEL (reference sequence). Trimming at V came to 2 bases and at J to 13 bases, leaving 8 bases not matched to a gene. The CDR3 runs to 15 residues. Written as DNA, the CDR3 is TGTGCCAGCAGCCAAACTAGCGGGGGGGCTATTGAGCAGTACTTC. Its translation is CASSQTSGGAIEQYF.

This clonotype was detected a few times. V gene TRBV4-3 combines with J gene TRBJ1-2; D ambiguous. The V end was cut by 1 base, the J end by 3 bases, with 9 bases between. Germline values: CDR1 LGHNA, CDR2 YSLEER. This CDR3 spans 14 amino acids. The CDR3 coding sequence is TGCGCCAGCAGCCAAGGAAACGGGGACTATGGCTACACCTTC. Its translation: CASSQGNGDYGYTF.

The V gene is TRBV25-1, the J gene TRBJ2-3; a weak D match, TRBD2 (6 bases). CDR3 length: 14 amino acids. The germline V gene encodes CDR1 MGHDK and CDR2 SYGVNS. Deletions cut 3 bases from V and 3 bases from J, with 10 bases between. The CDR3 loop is CASSDGGVTDTQYF. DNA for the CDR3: TGTGCCAGCAGTGATGGAGGGGTTACAGATACGCAGTATTTT.